This T cell receptor (beta chain) appears in the sequencing data of a study of T cells expressing NK-cell markers. TCRdb reworked the 5' RACE reads into one entry per CDR3 protein, no DNA. The sample's table shows roughly 450,000 distinct CDR3 sequences. The CDR3 is 16 residues long. Germline CDR1 is SNHLY and CDR2 is FYNNEI. The clonotype was recovered from a woman aged 45-59 years in good health. The chain uses TRBV2 and TRBJ1-6. Sequencing was done on a sample of blood T cells: a sorted CD56 or NKG2C T cell subset, CD4+ or CD8+ T cells, or bulk PBMC T cells (not recorded which). The CDR3: CASSEVRASYNSPLHF.